This paragraph covers one T cell receptor (beta chain) sequence. What it recognizes is unknown. This sample is part of a study of PD-1 blockade in classical Hodgkin lymphoma. Study-wide background: Intravenous infusions of nivolumab 3 mg/kg reached patients every 2 weeks.

Generated by immunoSEQ multiplex PCR, the TCRdb table keeps only in-frame clones and is missing some. This sample has 43,000 or so clones, with roughly 73% found just once. The germline CDR1 and CDR2 sequences are MRHNA and SNTAGT. The CDR3 sequence is 13 residues long. V lost 5 bases to trimming and J lost 0 bases, with 7 bases between them. The time point denotes: cycle 4 day 1 (C4D1), after more than five weeks of nivolumab. All patients experienced relapse after autologous stem cell transplantation, and brentuximab vedotin exposure was variable. General study points: Among the patients, those starting nivolumab under 1 year after ASCT were excluded. When set against healthy donors, newly diagnosed patients were reported to show lower baseline TCR diversity.

The sequence came from a human donor with classical Hodgkin lymphoma. The chain employs TRBV6-4 and TRBJ1-1; TRBD1 might be the D (6 bases). This sample comprised peripheral blood mononuclear cells (PBMCs), obtained before the fourth cycle of nivolumab. In DNA form, the CDR3 reads TGTGCCAGCAGTACAGGGCTGAACACTGAAGCTTTCTTT. Encoded protein: CASSTGLNTEAFF.